These T cell receptor beta chains were read from a single sample in a study of T cell responses to AZD1222 COVID-19 vaccine. Repertoires were generated with immunoSEQ multiplex PCR, while TCRdb's copy carries only in-frame clones and drops some. The sample yields approximately 100,000 clones, 75% to 90% seen once. The specimen was peripheral blood, collected on day 0 of AZD1222 vaccination. The receptors derive from an adult in good health. Both conserved end residues are part of each CDR3. D genes are given only for firm matches. Part of the rows lack a size; the others show once, few, many or a class for expanded clones.

>14|TRBV25-1|.|.|TRBJ2-2
CASSNLGGFGELFF
TGTGCCAGCAGTAACCTGGGGGGTTTCGGGGAGCTGTTTTTT
>15|TRBV6-5|.|.|TRBJ1-6
CASSYEGQRNSPLHF
TGTGCCAGCAGTTACGAGGGACAACGAAATTCACCCCTCCACTTT
>17|TRBV5-1|.|TRBD2|TRBJ2-2
CASSPRLAGGFTGELFF
TGCGCCAGCAGCCCCCGACTAGCGGGAGGATTCACCGGGGAGCTGTTTTTT
>15|TRBV7-2|.|.|TRBJ1-6
CASSSRGSENSPLHF
TGTGCCAGCAGCTCGCGAGGGTCGGAGAATTCACCCCTCCACTTT
>17|TRBV5-4|.|TRBD1|TRBJ2-2
CASSSGLTGGDSGELFF
TGTGCCAGCAGCTCTGGCCTGACAGGGGGCGACTCCGGGGAGCTGTTTTTT
>13|TRBV5-1|.|.|TRBJ1-1
CASNMGQNTEAFF
TGCGCCAGCAATATGGGACAAAACACTGAAGCTTTCTTT
>14|TRBV4-2|.|.|TRBJ1-2
CASSQVGQAWGYTF
TGTGCCAGCAGCCAAGTGGGGCAGGCGTGGGGCTACACCTTC
>15|TRBV11-1|once|TRBD1|TRBJ1-2
CASRFRAGQGDGYTF
TGTGCCAGCAGGTTTCGAGCGGGACAGGGAGATGGCTACACCTTC
>14|TRBV18|.|.|TRBJ2-1
CASSPTTDNNEQFF
TGTGCCAGCTCACCAACAACGGATAACAATGAGCAGTTCTTC
>12|TRBV7-3|.|TRBD2|TRBJ2-1
CASSPGGNEQFF
TGTGCCAGCAGCCCGGGGGGGAATGAGCAGTTCTTC
>14|TRBV7-9|.|.|TRBJ2-1
CASSPRTDYNEQFF
TGTGCCAGCAGCCCCAGGACAGACTACAATGAGCAGTTCTTC
>15|TRBV10-1|once|.|TRBJ2-7
CASSPSGAGWYEQYF
TGCGCCAGCAGTCCAAGCGGTGCCGGCTGGTACGAGCAGTACTTC
>12|TRBV6-6|few|.|TRBJ2-2
CASTGSDRELFF
TGTGCCAGTACCGGGAGCGATCGGGAGCTGTTTTTT
>14|TRBV10-3|.|TRBD1|TRBJ1-5
CAISETGVSQPQHF
TGTGCCATCAGCGAAACAGGGGTGAGTCAGCCCCAGCATTTT
>18|TRBV5-1|.|.|TRBJ2-6
CASNADSPGSSGANVLTF
TGCGCCAGCAACGCCGATTCGCCTGGGAGCTCTGGGGCCAACGTCCTGACTTTC
>11|TRBV2|.|.|TRBJ2-7
CASSEGYEQYF
TGTGCCAGCAGTGAGGGATACGAGCAGTACTTC
>15|TRBV24-1|.|TRBD2|TRBJ2-5
CATSDFVRGGETQYF
TGTGCCACCAGTGATTTTGTGAGGGGAGGGGAGACCCAGTACTTC
>15|TRBV5-1|few|TRBD1|TRBJ1-1
CASSPGQGAGTEAFF
TGCGCCAGCAGCCCCGGACAGGGGGCGGGAACTGAAGCTTTCTTT
>9|TRBV19|.|.|TRBJ1-2
CAVDDGYTF
TGTGCGGTGGACGACGGCTACACCTTC
>13|TRBV18|.|.|TRBJ2-5
CASSRAYQETQYF
TGTGCCAGCTCACGGGCGTACCAAGAGACCCAGTACTTC
>9|TRBV5-1|few|.|TRBJ2-1
CASGDEQFF
TGCGCCAGCGGGGATGAGCAGTTCTTC
>14|TRBV24-1|.|.|TRBJ2-2
CATSETGLAGELFF
TGTGCCACCAGTGAAACAGGCCTGGCCGGGGAGCTGTTTTTT
>18|TRBV4-1|.|TRBD2|TRBJ2-3
CASSQGLAGGGGTDTQYF
TGCGCCAGCAGCCAGGGACTAGCGGGAGGCGGGGGCACAGATACGCAGTATTTT
>12|TRBV12-3/TRBV12-4|.|.|TRBJ1-5
CASRSAGQPQHF
TGTGCCAGCAGATCGGCGGGGCAGCCCCAGCATTTT
>13|TRBV5-1|.|TRBD1|TRBJ2-7
CASSETGVYEQYF
TGCGCCAGCAGCGAAACAGGGGTTTACGAGCAGTACTTC
>13|TRBV6-5|.|.|TRBJ1-5
CASGTGGNQPQHF
TGTGCCAGCGGGACGGGGGGCAATCAGCCCCAGCATTTT